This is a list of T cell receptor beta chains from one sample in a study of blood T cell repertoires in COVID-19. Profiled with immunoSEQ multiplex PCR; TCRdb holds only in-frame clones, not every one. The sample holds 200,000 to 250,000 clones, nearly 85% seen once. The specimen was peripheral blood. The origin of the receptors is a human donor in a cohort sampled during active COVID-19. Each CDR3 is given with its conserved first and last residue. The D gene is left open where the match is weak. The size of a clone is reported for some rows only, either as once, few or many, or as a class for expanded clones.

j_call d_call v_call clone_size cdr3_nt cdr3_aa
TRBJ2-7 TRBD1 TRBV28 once TGTGCCAGCAGTCGACAGGGGATCGAGCAGTACTTC CASSRQGIEQYF
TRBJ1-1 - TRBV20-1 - TGCAGTGCTAGATTATACACTGAAGCTTTCTTT CSARLYTEAFF
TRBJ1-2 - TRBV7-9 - TGTGCCAGCAGCTTAGCAGGACAGCATGGCTACACCTTC CASSLAGQHGYTF
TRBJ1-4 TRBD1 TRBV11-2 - TGTGCCAGCAGCTTCACAGGGGCTAATGAAAAACTGTTTTTT CASSFTGANEKLFF
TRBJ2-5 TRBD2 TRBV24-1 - TGTGCCACCAGTGATTTGGTAGCGGGAGGATCCGAGACCCAGTACTTC CATSDLVAGGSETQYF
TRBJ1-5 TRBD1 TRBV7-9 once TGTGCCAGCAGCTCCTCAGGGGGCTTTCAGCCCCAGCATTTT CASSSSGGFQPQHF
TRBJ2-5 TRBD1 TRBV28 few TGTGCCAGCAGTTTAGCGGACAGGGGGCGAGAGACCCAGTACTTC CASSLADRGRETQYF
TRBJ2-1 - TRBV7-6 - TGTGCCAGCAGCTTAAAGACAAGTCCCTACAATGAGCAGTTCTTC CASSLKTSPYNEQFF
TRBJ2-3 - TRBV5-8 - TGTGCCAGCAGCTTGGTCCCTCCCCAGGGTACGCAGTATTTT CASSLVPPQGTQYF
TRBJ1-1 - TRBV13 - TGTGCCAGCAGCTTAGACCGGGGCACTGAAGCTTTCTTT CASSLDRGTEAFF
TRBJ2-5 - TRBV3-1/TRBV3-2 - TGTGCCAGCAGCCATAGGAGGGGAAAAGAGACCCAGTACTTC CASSHRRGKETQYF
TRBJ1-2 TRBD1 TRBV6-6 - TGTGCCAGCAGTTACGGGACAGATGGCTACACCTTC CASSYGTDGYTF
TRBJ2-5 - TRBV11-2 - TGTGCCAGCAGCTTAGGGCCACAAGAGACCCAGTACTTC CASSLGPQETQYF
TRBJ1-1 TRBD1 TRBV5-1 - TGCGCCAGCAGCCCCGACAGGGTAGGGACTGAAGCTTTCTTT CASSPDRVGTEAFF
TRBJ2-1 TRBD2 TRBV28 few TGTGCCAGCAGGCCGAGACTAGCGGGAGAATTAATCAATGAGCAGTTCTTC CASRPRLAGELINEQFF
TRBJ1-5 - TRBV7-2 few TGTGCCAGCAGCTTACTGGGACTCGACAATCAGCCCCAGCATTTT CASSLLGLDNQPQHF
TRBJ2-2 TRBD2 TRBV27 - TGTGCCAGCCGGAGGGCGGGGGGGACCGGGGAGCTGTTTTTT CASRRAGGTGELFF
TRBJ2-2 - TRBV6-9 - TGTGCCAGCAGCCTCCGGGAGCAAATTGACGGGGAGCTGTTTTTT CASSLREQIDGELFF
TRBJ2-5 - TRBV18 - TGTGCCAGCCCACCATTCAGTGAGACCCAGTACTTC CASPPFSETQYF
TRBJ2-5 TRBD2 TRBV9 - TGTGCCAGCAGCGTAGGGTCGGGGGGAACCAAGGTGACCCAGTACTTC CASSVGSGGTKVTQYF
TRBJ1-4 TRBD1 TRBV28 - TGTGCCAGCAGTTTAATTGCGCAGGGGGCGACTGAAAAACTGTTTTTT CASSLIAQGATEKLFF
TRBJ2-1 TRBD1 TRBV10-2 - TGCGCCAGCAGTGAGCCATGGACAGGGGGTGAGCAGTTCTTC CASSEPWTGGEQFF
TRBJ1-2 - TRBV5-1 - TGCGCCAGCAGCTCTACCCCGGGGAACTATGGCTACACCTTC CASSSTPGNYGYTF
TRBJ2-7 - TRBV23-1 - TGCGCCAGCAGTCAATACTGGGCTTTCTACGAGCAGTACTTC CASSQYWAFYEQYF
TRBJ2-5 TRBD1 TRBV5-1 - TGCGCCAGCAGCCGAAACTACAGGGGTGGAGAGACCCAGTACTTC CASSRNYRGGETQYF
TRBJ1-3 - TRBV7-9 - TGTGCCAGCAGTAAGACAGGCCTAGGCTCTGGAAACACCATATATTTT CASSKTGLGSGNTIYF
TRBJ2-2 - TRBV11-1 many TGTGCCAGCAGCTTGGGGGACAGCGGGTGGGAGCTGTTTTTT CASSLGDSGWELFF
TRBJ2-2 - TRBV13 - TGTGCCAGCAGCCAGTTACCGGGAGCCACGACCGGGGAGCTGTTTTTT CASSQLPGATTGELFF
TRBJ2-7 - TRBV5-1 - TGCGCCAGCAGCTTCCAGGGATCCTCCTACGAGCAGTACTTC CASSFQGSSYEQYF
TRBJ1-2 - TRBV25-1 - TGTGCCAGCAGTGAATTTGCGGGGCCTAACTATGGCTACACCTTC CASSEFAGPNYGYTF
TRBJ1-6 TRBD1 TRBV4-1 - TGCGCCAGCAGCCAACCGACAGGGAGCTCCTATAATTCACCCCTCCACTTT CASSQPTGSSYNSPLHF
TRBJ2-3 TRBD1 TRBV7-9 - TGTGCCAGCAGCTACATAAACAGGGGAACAGATACGCAGTATTTT CASSYINRGTDTQYF
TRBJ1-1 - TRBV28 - TGTGCCAGCAAAAGACTAGTGAACACTGAAGCTTTCTTT CASKRLVNTEAFF
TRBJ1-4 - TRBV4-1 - TGCGCCAGCAGCCAAGATATAGGCGGTAAACTGTTTTTT CASSQDIGGKLFF
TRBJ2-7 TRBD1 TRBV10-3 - TGTGCCATCAGTGACTCGGGCAGGGGGCAGGTAGACGAGCAGTACTTC CAISDSGRGQVDEQYF
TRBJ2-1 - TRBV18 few TGTGCCAGCTCACCGCGAGATGAGCAGTTCTTC CASSPRDEQFF
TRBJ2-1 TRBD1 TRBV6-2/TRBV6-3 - TGTGCCAGCAGTCCAACACAGGGGAATGAGCAGTTCTTC CASSPTQGNEQFF
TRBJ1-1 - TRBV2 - TGTGCCAGCAGGGTTTTAGCCGTCGGAGCTTTCTTT CASRVLAVGAFF
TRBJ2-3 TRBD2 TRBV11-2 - TGTGCCAGCAGCTTTTTGGGAGCGGGAGTTCCCACAGATACGCAGTATTTT CASSFLGAGVPTDTQYF
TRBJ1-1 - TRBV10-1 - TGCGCCAGCAGTGAGTCGAGGGCGGGGAACACTGAAGCTTTCTTT CASSESRAGNTEAFF
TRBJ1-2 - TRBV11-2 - TGTGCCAGCAGCCCTGATGACATAGGATTAGCTAACTATGGCTACACCTTC CASSPDDIGLANYGYTF
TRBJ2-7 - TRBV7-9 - TGTGCCAGCAGCCAAGGACTGCTCCTCGAGCAGTACTTC CASSQGLLLEQYF
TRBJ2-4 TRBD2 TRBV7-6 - TGTGCCAGCAGCCTGGGGACTAGCGGGAACATTCAGTACTTC CASSLGTSGNIQYF
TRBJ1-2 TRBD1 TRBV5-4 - TGTGCCCCAGGGGGTAGGAATGAAGGCTACACCTTC CAPGGRNEGYTF
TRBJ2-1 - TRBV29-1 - TGCAGCGTTGAACGGGATTTTTACAATGAGCAGTTCTTC CSVERDFYNEQFF
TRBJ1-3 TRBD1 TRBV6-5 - TGTGCCAGCAGTTATATGACAGGGGGAGGAAACACCATATATTTT CASSYMTGGGNTIYF
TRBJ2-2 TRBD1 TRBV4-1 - TGCGCCAGCAGACAGGGGGAGCGTACCGGGGAGCTGTTTTTT CASRQGERTGELFF
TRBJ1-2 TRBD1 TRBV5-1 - TGCGCCAGCAGCTTGTTACCGGGACAGGTCCTTCCCTATGGCTACACCTTC CASSLLPGQVLPYGYTF
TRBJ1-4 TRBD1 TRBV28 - TGTGCCAGCAGTACGGGGACAGGGGGCAATGAAAAACTGTTTTTT CASSTGTGGNEKLFF
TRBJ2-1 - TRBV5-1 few TGCGCCAGCAGCCTCGACAATGAGCAGTTCTTC CASSLDNEQFF
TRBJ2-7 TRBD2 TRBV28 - TGTGCCAGCAGTTTAAGGGGGACTAGCGGGAGGTACTGGTACTTC CASSLRGTSGRYWYF
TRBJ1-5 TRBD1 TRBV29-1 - TGCAGCGCCCTAACACAGGGGGCGGGCAATCAGCCCCAGCATTTT CSALTQGAGNQPQHF
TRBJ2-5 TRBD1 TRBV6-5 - TGTGCCAGCAGTTACCCCACAGGGGGCCTCTCTGAGACCCAGTACTTC CASSYPTGGLSETQYF
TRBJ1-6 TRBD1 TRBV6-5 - TGTGCCAGCAGTTTGGACAGGGGTAATTCACCCCTCCACTTT CASSLDRGNSPLHF
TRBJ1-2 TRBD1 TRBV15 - TGTGCCACCAGCTTACCGGGACAGGTTTATGGCTACACCTTC CATSLPGQVYGYTF